Included here is one T cell receptor (beta chain) sequence, with context. Its antigen is as yet unknown. The data originate from a study of Ad26.COV2.S vaccination and SARS-CoV-2 variants. Study background: By the intramuscular route, Ad26.COV2.S was given once, or twice 56 days apart.

Germline CDR1 reads MNHNS; CDR2 reads SASEGT. CDR3 length: 16 residues. V lost 0 bases and J lost 2, with 13 bases in between. TCRdb keeps only in-frame clones here, not all; method: immunoSEQ multiplex PCR. The sample holds approximately 240,000 clones, approximately 88% seen once. Specified treatment: 19 received Ad26.COV2.S at low or high dose, single or two shots; several received placebo; per-sample allocation not given. It was on day 63 after the first vaccine or placebo injection that samples were taken. Ad26.COV2.S expressed prefusion-stabilized spike from the original Wuhan strain. Regarding the study as a whole: For non-spike TCRs, breadth in vaccine recipients resembled that in placebo recipients. Spike-specific TCR breadth was greater in vaccine than placebo recipients.

Sequences were derived from peripheral blood, sampled in a trial of Ad26.COV2.S vaccine versus placebo. The chain combines TRBV6-1 with TRBJ1-2, with D possibly matching TRBD1 (5 bases). This receptor was obtained from a person aged 18-65 years who received the Ad26.COV2.S COVID-19 vaccine or a placebo. The CDR3 sequence is CASSEAFRTGNYGYTF. The CDR3 nucleotides are TGTGCCAGCAGTGAAGCTTTTCGAACAGGAAACTATGGCTACACCTTC.